This TCR beta chain stems from a study of T cell responses to AZD1222 COVID-19 vaccine. Second-dose recipients at about 4 or about 12 weeks were treated as one pooled group. This clone was counted a single time. Its antigen is not known. Study observations and caveats: In a largely white British group with more females than males, clonal diversity was possibly underestimated. Vaccination with two AZD1222 doses was followed by a rise in Spike-specific TCR breadth and depth.

Sequencing was performed with immunoSEQ multiplex PCR; in TCRdb, only in-frame clones are kept and a portion is missing. The sample lists more than 85,000 clones; approximately 87% were seen once. Sample: peripheral blood, taken 28 days after the second AZD1222 dose. This receptor was taken from an adult who received the AZD1222 COVID-19 vaccine.

The CDR3 sequence: CASSRRKSSYNEQFF. CDR3 coding DNA: TGTGCCAGCAGCCGAAGGAAGAGCTCCTACAATGAGCAGTTCTTC. The gene calls are TRBV7-3 and TRBJ2-1, with D hard to call. V was shortened by 5 bases and J by 0 bases, with 11 bases between the two germline ends. Germline CDR1 reads SGHTA; CDR2 reads FQGTGA. The CDR3 runs 15 residues.